These 11 T cell receptor beta chains were all obtained from the same sample, sequenced in a study of blood T cell repertoires in COVID-19. The method was immunoSEQ multiplex PCR; TCRdb's version includes in-frame clones alone and lacks a portion of them. The table records 270,000 or so clones, about nine tenths of them present only once. The sample consisted of PBMCs or T cells enriched from blood (not recorded which). The receptors come from a woman between 18 and 29 years old who had recovered from COVID-19.

The chain combines TRBV11-3 with TRBJ2-1; D uncertain. This CDR3 spans 17 amino acids. Germline CDR1 reads SGHNT; CDR2 reads YENEEA. The V and J ends lost 1 base and 8 bases respectively, with 21 bases between them. CDR3 coding DNA: TGTGCCAGCAGCTTAGGAATCCGTAGTATGTGGAGCGATGAGCAGTTCTTC. Its protein is CASSLGIRSMWSDEQFF.

DNA for the CDR3: TGTGCCATCGCCGGCCTAAGCGGGGGGGCCAATGAGCAGTTCTTC. This sequence encodes CAIAGLSGGANEQFF. J is TRBJ2-1 and V is TRBV10-3, with 10 positions matching TRBD2. This CDR3 is built from 15 residues. Germline V gene lookup returns CDR1 ENHRY and CDR2 SYGVKD. V trimming: 8 bases; J trimming: 6 bases; junction bases outside the gene matches: 10.

In its sample, this clone was seen once. The V call is TRBV7-9, the J call TRBJ2-5; D may be TRBD1 (7 bases). The CDR3 is 16 residues long. V lost 5 bases to trimming and J lost 9 bases, with 25 bases between them. Germline lookup yields CDR1 SEHNR and CDR2 FQNEAQ (reference sequence). Here the CDR3 DNA reads TGTGCCAGCAGCCCAAGAGGCGGGACAGCTAAGGACGCCCAGTACTTC. It specifies CASSPRGGTAKDAQYF.

The chain employs TRBV10-1 and TRBJ2-1; 12 nucleotides match TRBD2. There are 18 residues in the CDR3. V lost 0 bases to trimming and J lost 4 bases; unmatched junction nucleotides: 7. Germline-derived CDR1 and CDR2 are WNHNN and SYGVQD (reference sequence). The CDR3 is CASSESTGLAGPYNEQFF. CDR3 DNA: TGCGCCAGCAGTGAGTCGACTGGACTAGCGGGACCTTACAATGAGCAGTTCTTC.

This chain links TRBV11-3 with TRBJ2-7; a weak D match, TRBD1 (5 bases). Trimming took off 5 bases at V and 1 base at J, with 21 bases between the two ends. This CDR3 contains 17 residues. The germline CDR1 and CDR2 sequences are SGHNT and YENEEA. The CDR3: CASSPPWWGRESYEQYF. The CDR3 nucleotides read TGTGCCAGCAGCCCCCCATGGTGGGGCAGGGAATCCTACGAGCAGTACTTC.

The chain carries TRBV27 and TRBJ1-5; 9 nucleotides agree with TRBD1. The CDR3 has 20 residues. The germline gives CDR1 MNHEY, CDR2 SMNVEV (reference sequence). The J segment lost 4 bases and the V segment lost 5 bases, leaving 21 bases of the junction unmatched. The CDR3, as DNA: TGTGCCAGCAGTCCCAGGGAGCGGACAAACAGGGGGCGACGAAATCAGCCCCAGCATTTT. This sequence encodes CASSPRERTNRGRRNQPQHF.

Only one count was recorded for this clone. The chain couples TRBV30 to TRBJ2-1; 14 bases fit TRBD2. This CDR3 region has 19 residues. The trim removed 0 bases at V and 3 bases at J, leaving 10 bases unmatched. CDR1 and CDR2 from the germline V gene are GTSNPN and SVGIG (reference sequence). The CDR3 loop is CAWSVLGLAGAEFYNEQFF. The DNA for the CDR3 is TGTGCCTGGAGTGTACTGGGACTAGCGGGAGCTGAGTTCTACAATGAGCAGTTCTTC.

This sequence joins TRBV27 and TRBJ2-3; 10 bases align to TRBD2. V dropped 6 bases and J dropped 5; count of bases not matched to a gene: 11. Germline values: CDR1 MNHEY, CDR2 SMNVEV (reference sequence). The CDR3 totals 16 residues. The CDR3 DNA sequence: TGTGCCAGCAGGGGGGTGCGACTAGCGGGTCTAGATACGCAGTATTTT. It yields the protein CASRGVRLAGLDTQYF.

The chain is built from TRBV11-2 and TRBJ1-4, with D perhaps matching TRBD1 (5 bases). This CDR3 spans 14 amino acids. Germline lookup yields CDR1 SGHAT and CDR2 FQNNGV. Trimming shortened V by 6 bases and J by 6 bases, and 14 bases separated the two germline ends. The CDR3 nucleotides are TGTGCCAGCAGGCCATGGGGGGTTTATGAAAAACTGTTTTTT. Its protein is CASRPWGVYEKLFF.

This chain uses TRBV6-6 with TRBJ2-7, with TRBD2 matching 8 bases. The CDR3 extends over 15 amino acids. Per the germline V gene, CDR1 is MNHNY and CDR2 is SVGAGI (reference sequence). V shed 5 bases, J shed 1 base, and the junction held 7 bases outside the gene matches. The CDR3: CASSPQGTRSYEQYF. The CDR3 coding sequence is TGTGCCAGCAGTCCCCAAGGGACTAGGTCCTACGAGCAGTACTTC.

J is TRBJ2-2 and V is TRBV4-3, with 8 bases aligning to TRBD2. Trimming took 4 bases from V and 4 from J; bases not matched to a gene: 8. The CDR3 length is 16 residues. Germline CDR1 LGHNA, CDR2 YSLEER. The CDR3 DNA sequence: TGCGCCAGCAGCCTCGCGGGGGGCGATGTCACCGGGGAGCTGTTTTTT. It translates to CASSLAGGDVTGELFF.